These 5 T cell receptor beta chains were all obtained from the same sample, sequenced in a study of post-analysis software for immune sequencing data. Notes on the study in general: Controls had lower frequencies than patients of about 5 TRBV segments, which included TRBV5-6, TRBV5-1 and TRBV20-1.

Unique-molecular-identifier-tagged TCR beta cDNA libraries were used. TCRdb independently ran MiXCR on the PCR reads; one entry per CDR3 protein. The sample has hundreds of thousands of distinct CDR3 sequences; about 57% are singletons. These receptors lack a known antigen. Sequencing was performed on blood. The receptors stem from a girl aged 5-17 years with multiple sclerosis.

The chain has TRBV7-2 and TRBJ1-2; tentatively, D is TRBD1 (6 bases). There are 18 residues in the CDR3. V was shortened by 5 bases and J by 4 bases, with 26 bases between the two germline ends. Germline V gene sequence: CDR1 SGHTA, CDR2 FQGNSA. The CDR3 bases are TGTGCCAGCAGCCTGATGGGAGAGCCCAGGGGAGTGAGCTATGGCTACACCTTC. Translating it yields CASSLMGEPRGVSYGYTF. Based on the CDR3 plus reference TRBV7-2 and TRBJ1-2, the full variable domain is GAGVSQSPSNKVTEKGKDVELRCDPISGHTALYWYRQSLGQGLEFLIYFQGNSAPDKSGLPSDRFSAERTGGSVSTLTIQRTQQEDSAVYLCASSLMGEPRGVSYGYTFGSGTRLTVV.

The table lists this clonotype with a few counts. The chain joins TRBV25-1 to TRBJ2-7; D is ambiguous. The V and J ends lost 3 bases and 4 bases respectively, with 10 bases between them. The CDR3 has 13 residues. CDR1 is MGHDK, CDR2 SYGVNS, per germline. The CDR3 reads CASSEHGRYEQYF. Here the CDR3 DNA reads TGTGCCAGCAGTGAGCATGGGCGATACGAGCAGTACTTC.

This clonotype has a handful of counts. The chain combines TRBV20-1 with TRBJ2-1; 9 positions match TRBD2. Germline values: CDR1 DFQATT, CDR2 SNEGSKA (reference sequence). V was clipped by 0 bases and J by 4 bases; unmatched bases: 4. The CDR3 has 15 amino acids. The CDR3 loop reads CSARDVTSGYNEQFF. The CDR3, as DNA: TGCAGTGCTAGAGATGTGACTAGCGGTTACAATGAGCAGTTCTTC.

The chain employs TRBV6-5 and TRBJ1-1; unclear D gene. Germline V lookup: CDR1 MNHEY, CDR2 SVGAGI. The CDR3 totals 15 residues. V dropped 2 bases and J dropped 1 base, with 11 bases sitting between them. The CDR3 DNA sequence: TGTGCCAGCAGTTACGTCGGCTCAGCGAACACTGAAGCTTTCTTT. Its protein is CASSYVGSANTEAFF.

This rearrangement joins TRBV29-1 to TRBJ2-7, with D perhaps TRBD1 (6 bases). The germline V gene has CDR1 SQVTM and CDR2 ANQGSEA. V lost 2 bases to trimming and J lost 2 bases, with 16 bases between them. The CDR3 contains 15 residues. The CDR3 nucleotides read TGCAGCGTTGAACCCTACAGGGAAGATACCTACGAGCAGTACTTC. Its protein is CSVEPYREDTYEQYF.